This is a list of T cell receptor beta chains from one sample in a study of blood T cell repertoires in COVID-19. TCRdb's table, derived via immunoSEQ multiplex PCR, lists solely in-frame clones and lacks some. The table has a few hundred thousand clones, 88% seen once. The material sequenced was PBMCs or T cells enriched from blood (not recorded which). The receptors stem from a woman aged 25 to 45 who had been exposed to COVID-19. CDR3s include the opening cysteine and the closing phenylalanine or tryptophan. Only part of the rows carry a size: once, few, many, or a class if the clone is expanded.

J,size,V,CDR3
TRBJ2-2,-,TRBV28,CASSLQGLAKGANTGELFF
TRBJ2-1,-,TRBV5-1,CASSSVPSGGSYNEQFF
TRBJ1-3,-,TRBV9,CASSVTPWDSPGNTIYF
TRBJ1-5,-,TRBV12-5,CASGRDRGDNQPQHF
TRBJ2-7,-,TRBV5-1,CASSLEREQYF
TRBJ2-5,-,TRBV7-8,CASSLLGPLRGLQETQYF
TRBJ1-1,-,TRBV18,CASSVSERTEAFF
TRBJ2-1,-,TRBV11-3,CASSLRAGSYNEQFF
TRBJ1-6,-,TRBV2,CAFLARGIYSPLHF
TRBJ2-3,-,TRBV19,CASSDGQVADTQYF
TRBJ1-2,few,TRBV11-3,CASSLVSCRVSGYTF
TRBJ2-6,-,TRBV3-1/TRBV3-2,CASRQSQGASGANVLTF
TRBJ2-1,once,TRBV4-2,CASSQEAGFSYNEQFF
TRBJ2-5,-,TRBV29-1,CSVSGGHQETQYF
TRBJ2-7,-,TRBV7-9,CASSLGHGGTTYEQYF
TRBJ1-2,-,TRBV27,CASSRQGWDGYTF
TRBJ2-1,few,TRBV28,CASRFSGPYNEQFF
TRBJ1-1,few,TRBV10-2,CASTIGGGAEAFF
TRBJ1-1,-,TRBV19,CASSISSGTEAFF
TRBJ1-2,-,TRBV9,CASSVMGAGYTF
TRBJ2-3,-,TRBV6-4,CASSESSGDTDTQYF
TRBJ2-1,once,TRBV27,CASSPSTGQLGTNEQFF